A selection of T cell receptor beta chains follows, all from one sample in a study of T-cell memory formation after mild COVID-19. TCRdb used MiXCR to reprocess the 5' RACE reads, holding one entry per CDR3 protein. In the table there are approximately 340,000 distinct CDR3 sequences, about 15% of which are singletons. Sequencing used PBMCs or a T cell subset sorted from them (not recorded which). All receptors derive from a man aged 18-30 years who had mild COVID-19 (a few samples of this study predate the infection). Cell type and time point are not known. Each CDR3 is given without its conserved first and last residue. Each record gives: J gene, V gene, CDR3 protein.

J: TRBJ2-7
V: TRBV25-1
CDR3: ASSDPQGKQY

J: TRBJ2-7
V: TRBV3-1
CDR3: ASSQGQGSAYEQY

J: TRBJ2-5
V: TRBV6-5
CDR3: ASSYFGGTGETQY

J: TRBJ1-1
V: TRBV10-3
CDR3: ATREGAYTEAF

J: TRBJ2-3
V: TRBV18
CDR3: ASSPPTGTSGTDTQY

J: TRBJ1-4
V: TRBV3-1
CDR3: ASSQTGSEKLF

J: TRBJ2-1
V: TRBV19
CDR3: ASSTGAGAYNEQF

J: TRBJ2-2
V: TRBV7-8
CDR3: ASGSRQGAIGDKGELF

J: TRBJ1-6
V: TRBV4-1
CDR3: ASSQGNGQNNSPLH

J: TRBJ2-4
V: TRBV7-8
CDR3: ASSLRGIAKNIQY

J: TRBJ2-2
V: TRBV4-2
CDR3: ASSQASSVSGELF

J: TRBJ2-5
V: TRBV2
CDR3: ASSDGGFTPQY

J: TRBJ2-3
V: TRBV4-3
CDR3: ASSQDQVAGGPTDTQY

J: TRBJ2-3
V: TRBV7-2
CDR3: ASSLDSLVTSTDTQY

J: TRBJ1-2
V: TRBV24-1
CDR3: ATSDFTGAGYT